This record looks at one T cell receptor beta chain sequence and its context. The antigen remains unidentified. V dropped 0 bases and J dropped 7; count of bases not matched to a gene: 10. This CDR3 is built from 17 residues. In germline, CDR1 is SGHTA, CDR2 FQGTGA. The data were obtained in a study of cytomegalovirus exposure and HLA in healthy donors. The study, taken as a whole, reports: Apart from CMV serostatus, no immune exposure information was available.

The PCR contained 60 Vbeta and 13 Jbeta primers. Profiling relied on immunoSEQ multiplex PCR, and the TCRdb table lists in-frame clones only, not all of them. This sample has 150,000 to 200,000 clones, with 73% found just once. Sequencing used PBMCs. This rearrangement joins TRBV7-3 to TRBJ2-1, with 9 bases identical to TRBD2. The source is a woman in her 30s in good health and CMV-seronegative. The CDR3 DNA sequence: TGTGCCAGCAGCTTAACGAGGCGGGGGGGCCCACAGAATGAGCAGTTCTTC. Its protein product is CASSLTRRGGPQNEQFF.